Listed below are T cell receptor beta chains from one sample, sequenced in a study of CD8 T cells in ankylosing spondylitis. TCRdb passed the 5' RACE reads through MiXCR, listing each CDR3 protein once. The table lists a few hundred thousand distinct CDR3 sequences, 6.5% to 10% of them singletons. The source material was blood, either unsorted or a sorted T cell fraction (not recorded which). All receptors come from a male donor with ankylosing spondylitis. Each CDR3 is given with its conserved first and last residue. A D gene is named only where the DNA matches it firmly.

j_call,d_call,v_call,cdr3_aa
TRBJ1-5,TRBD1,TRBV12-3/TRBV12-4,CASSFSGTGEGPQHF
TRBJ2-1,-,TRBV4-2,CASSSIGREAYNEQFF
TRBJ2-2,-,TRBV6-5,CASRSTTGNTGELFF
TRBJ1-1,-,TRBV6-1,CASSALWKNTEAFF
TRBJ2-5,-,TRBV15,CATSSYVGEETQYF
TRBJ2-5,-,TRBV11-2,CASSLVGYTGRETQYF
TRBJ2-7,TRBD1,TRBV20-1,CSAREDRVEQYF
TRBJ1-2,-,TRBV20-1,CRIRRGQGGYTF
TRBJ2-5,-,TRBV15,CATSTTPGGGPEGTQYF
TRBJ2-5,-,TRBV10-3,CAISESGEGQETQYF
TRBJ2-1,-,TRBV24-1,CATSDPTYNEQFF
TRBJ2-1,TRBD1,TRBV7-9,CASSAPDRFLYEQFF
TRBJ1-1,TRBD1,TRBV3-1,CASSQDARDRGRAFF
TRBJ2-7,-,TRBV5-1,CASSLERALNEQYF
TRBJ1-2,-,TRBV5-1,CASSADGDVGYTF
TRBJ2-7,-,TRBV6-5,CASSYSSRRAYEQYF
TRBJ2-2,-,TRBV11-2,CAHLGGGNTGELFF
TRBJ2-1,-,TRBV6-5,CASSSLLGGGEQFF
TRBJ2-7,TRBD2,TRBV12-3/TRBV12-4,CASSPREGGAYEQYF
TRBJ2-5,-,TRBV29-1,CSLSYQETQYF
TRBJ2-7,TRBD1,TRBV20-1,CGVPRGQDFYEQYF
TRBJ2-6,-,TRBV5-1,CASSTQYPGSGANVLTF